The 9 T cell receptor beta chains reported below all come from one sample, sequenced in a study of blood T cell repertoires in COVID-19. Here immunoSEQ multiplex PCR was the method, and the copy in TCRdb shows in-frame clones only, minus some. The repertoire consists of about 64,000 clones, with 86% occurring once and the leading ten covering approximately 3%. The specimen was peripheral blood. The receptors derive from a man aged 45 to 65 with active COVID-19.

The rearrangement uses TRBV19 and TRBJ2-5; the D gene is possibly TRBD2 (7 bases). V lost 6 bases, J lost 5 bases, and 16 bases lay in between. Germline CDR1 LNHDA, CDR2 SQIVND (reference sequence). The CDR3 runs to 14 residues. In DNA form, the CDR3 reads TGTGCCAGTAGCCTAGGGGGGGGGCGGGAGACCCAGTACTTC. This encodes CASSLGGGRETQYF.

The chain carries TRBV30 and TRBJ2-1; TRBD2 matches at 12 bases. Germline values: CDR1 GTSNPN, CDR2 SVGIG (reference sequence). Losses at the gene ends were 5 bases for V and 6 bases for J; bases not matched to a gene: 5. The CDR3 extends over 14 amino acids. In DNA, the CDR3 is TGTGCCTGGGGGGGGACTAGCGGGCTCAATGAGCAGTTCTTC. Translated, it gives CAWGGTSGLNEQFF.

The chain links TRBV5-4 to TRBJ2-5; no clear D gene. Germline V gene lookup returns CDR1 SGHNT and CDR2 YYREEE (reference sequence). Trimming left V 2 bases short and J 2 bases short, with 10 bases between. CDR3 length equals 14 residues. CDR3 nucleotide sequence: TGTGCCAGCAGCTTTCAGAATAAACAAGAGACCCAGTACTTC. This codes for CASSFQNKQETQYF. Looking up the rest from reference TRBV5-4 and TRBJ2-5 gives the full variable domain: ETGVTQSPTHLIKTRGQQVTLRCSSQSGHNTVSWYQQALGQGPQFIFQYYREEENGRGNFPPRFSGLQFPNYSSELNVNALELDDSALYLCASSFQNKQETQYFGPGTRLLVL.

The chain joins TRBV6-1 to TRBJ2-1; 7 nucleotides line up with TRBD1. The CDR3 length is 15 residues. The germline V gene has CDR1 MNHNS and CDR2 SASEGT. Trimming at V came to 3 bases and at J to 4 bases, leaving 6 bases not matched to a gene. CDR3 coding DNA: TGTGCCAGCAGTGAGCTGAGGGGGCGGTACAATGAGCAGTTCTTC. It codes for CASSELRGRYNEQFF.

This sequence joins TRBV4-3 and TRBJ2-7; the match to TRBD2 covers 7 bases. V gave up 2 bases and J gave up 5 bases; unmatched junction bases: 3. The CDR3 is 13 amino acids. Germline CDR1 and CDR2: LGHNA and YSLEER. The CDR3 is CASSQSGGDEQYF. In DNA, the CDR3 is TGCGCCAGCAGCCAAAGTGGGGGGGACGAGCAGTACTTC.

The rearrangement links TRBV9 to TRBJ2-3; a weak D match, TRBD2 (6 bases). V was cut by 0 bases and J by 6 bases, with 11 bases left in between. Germline CDR1 SGDLS, CDR2 YYNGEE. The CDR3 consists of 14 residues. The CDR3 DNA reads TGTGCCAGCAGCGTAGGTCTAGCGATCGATACGCAGTATTTT. It translates to CASSVGLAIDTQYF.

This chain connects TRBV28 to TRBJ1-2; D unclear. Per the germline V gene, CDR1 is MDHEN and CDR2 is SYDVKM. With 10 bases removed from V and 4 bases from J, the gap between germline ends came to 13 bases. The CDR3 is 12 amino acids. CDR3 nucleotide sequence: TGTGCCATCGGGCGGGCGGCCTATGGCTACACCTTC. Translating it yields CAIGRAAYGYTF.

This chain connects TRBV28 to TRBJ1-5; the match to TRBD1 covers 7 bases. Germline V gives CDR1 MDHEN, CDR2 SYDVKM. The CDR3 length is 12 residues. Trimming at V came to 7 bases and at J to 6 bases, leaving 3 bases not matched to a gene. The CDR3 region is CASKDRVQPQHF. CDR3 sequence (DNA): TGTGCCAGCAAAGACAGGGTTCAGCCCCAGCATTTT.

V usage is TRBV7-8 and J usage is TRBJ2-3; 7 nucleotides agree with TRBD1. The CDR3 runs to 17 residues. Germline V gene lookup returns CDR1 SGHVS and CDR2 FQNEAQ. V lost 0 bases to trimming and J lost 5 bases; unmatched junction nucleotides: 11. The CDR3 sequence: CASSLARMGSGGDTQYF. The DNA for the CDR3 is TGTGCCAGCAGCTTAGCTAGGATGGGGTCAGGGGGAGATACGCAGTATTTT.